This T cell receptor (beta chain) was captured by sequencing in a study of T cell clonotyping in hematopoietic cell transplantation (dated by TCRdb to the early 2020s). About the study as a whole: The study collected 135 blood samples from 35 consecutive transplant recipients and their related donors. Patients were recruited between September 2015 and January 2017 and followed until September 2020 or death.

To note about this clone: Its antigen is still unknown. Qualities for individual bases were not recorded, and no much larger clone is one base off.

TCR beta CDR3 regions were amplified from genomic DNA with the immunoSEQ assay, a bias-controlled multiplex PCR using V- and J-specific primers. In a second PCR step, the CDR3 amplicons were tagged with a proprietary barcode plus Illumina adapter sequences. CDR3 libraries were sequenced on an Illumina MiSeq instrument. The original methods were these. Export and quality control were handled in immunoSEQ Analyzer 3.0, while downstream analyses relied on R Bioconductor and Immunarch. Only productive rearrangements within the normalized downsampled data set were used in the calculation of repertoire metrics. In the normalized cohort, a clonotype counted as pathologically expanded if the clonotype was larger than 5 templates. The Inverse Simpson Index was used to measure repertoire diversity. CMV-specificity analyses were carried out on the non-normalized data set to capture all clonotypes. TCRdb limited this immuneACCESS table to in-frame rearrangements with V and J called. A share of clones is missing; checked studies link under half to unresolved V genes, and the rest is unexplained. The V and J calls and the clone size are those of that table, but D and trimming were determined from the DNA. The sample includes some 16,000 clones, with 85% to 95% observed a single time. The ten largest account for about 5.4% of the sample.

Study-wide conclusions, independent of this receptor: After transplant, TCR diversity in recipients dropped, and pathologically expanded clonotypes increased progressively from day 30 to day 180. Only a small fraction of recipient repertoires overlapped donor repertoires, with over 97% appearing de novo at the given depth. The sample size was limited, and because cells were not sorted, the contributions of CD4 and CD8 repertoires could not be separated. Donor and pretransplant recipient Inverse Simpson Index values predicted broader posttransplant TCR repertoire diversity.

Related transplant donors provided blood samples for TCR beta sequencing. Nuclei Lysis Solution was used to extract genomic DNA from fresh or cryopreserved unfractionated peripheral blood mononuclear cells. Looking up the germline V gene (reference sequence) yields CDR1 GTSNPN and CDR2 SVGIG. Between the V and J ends, shortened by 0 bases and 2 bases respectively, the junction contains 5 bases. Taken from cysteine to phenylalanine, the CDR3 has 13 residues. Only the CDR3 portion is preserved as DNA: 39 bases, with reading frame beginning at the first base. The specimen sequenced was peripheral blood mononuclear cells. This receptor was taken from a man aged 35 to 55 in good health. Some clones in this sample may be carry-over from other donors' samples. The sequence joins TRBV30 to TRBJ2-1, with the D gene too uncertain to name. The CDR3 has the sequence CAWSVSPYNEQFF. The DNA sequence is as follows: TGTGCCTGGAGTGTAAGCCCCTACAATGAGCAGTTCTTC.